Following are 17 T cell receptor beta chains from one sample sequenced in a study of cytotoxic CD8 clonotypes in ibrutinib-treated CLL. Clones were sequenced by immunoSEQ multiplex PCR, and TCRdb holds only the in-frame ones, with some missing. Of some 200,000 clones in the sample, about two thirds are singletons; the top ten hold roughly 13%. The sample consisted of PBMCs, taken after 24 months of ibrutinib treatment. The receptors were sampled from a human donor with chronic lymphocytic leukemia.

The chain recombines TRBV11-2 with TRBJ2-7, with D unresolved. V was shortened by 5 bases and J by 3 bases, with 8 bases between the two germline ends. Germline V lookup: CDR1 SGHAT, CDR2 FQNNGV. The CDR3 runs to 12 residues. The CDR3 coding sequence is TGTGCCAGCAGCAAACAGATCTACGAGCAGTACTTC. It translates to CASSKQIYEQYF.

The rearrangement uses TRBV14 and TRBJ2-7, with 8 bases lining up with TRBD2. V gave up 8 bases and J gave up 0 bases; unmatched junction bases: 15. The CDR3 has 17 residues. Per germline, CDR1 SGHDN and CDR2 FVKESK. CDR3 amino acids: CASSGTKGSGSSYEQYF. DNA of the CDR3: TGTGCCAGCTCCGGGACTAAAGGGAGCGGGAGCTCCTACGAGCAGTACTTC.

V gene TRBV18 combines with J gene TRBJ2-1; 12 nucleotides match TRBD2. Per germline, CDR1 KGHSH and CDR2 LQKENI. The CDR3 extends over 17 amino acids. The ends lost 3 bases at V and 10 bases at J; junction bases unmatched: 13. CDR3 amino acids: CASSPPPLAGGRQEQFF. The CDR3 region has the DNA TGTGCCAGCTCACCGCCTCCCCTAGCGGGAGGGCGTCAAGAGCAGTTCTTC.

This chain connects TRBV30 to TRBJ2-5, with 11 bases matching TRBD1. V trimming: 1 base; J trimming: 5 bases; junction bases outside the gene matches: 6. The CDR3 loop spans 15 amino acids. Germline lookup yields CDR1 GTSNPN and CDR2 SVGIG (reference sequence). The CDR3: CAWSGGQGAGETQYF. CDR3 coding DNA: TGTGCCTGGAGTGGCGGACAGGGGGCGGGGGAGACCCAGTACTTC.

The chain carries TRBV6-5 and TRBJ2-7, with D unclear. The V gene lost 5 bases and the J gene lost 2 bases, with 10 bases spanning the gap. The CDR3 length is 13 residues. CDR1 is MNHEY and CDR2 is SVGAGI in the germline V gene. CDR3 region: CASSSSTTYEQYF. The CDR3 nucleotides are TGTGCCAGCAGTAGTAGCACAACCTACGAGCAGTACTTC.

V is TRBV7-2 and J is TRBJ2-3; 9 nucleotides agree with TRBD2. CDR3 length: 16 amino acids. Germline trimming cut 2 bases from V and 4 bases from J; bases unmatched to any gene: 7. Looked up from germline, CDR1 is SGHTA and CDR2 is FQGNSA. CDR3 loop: CASSLRVSGRSDTQYF. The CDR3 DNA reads TGTGCCAGCAGCTTAAGGGTTAGCGGGAGATCAGATACGCAGTATTTT.

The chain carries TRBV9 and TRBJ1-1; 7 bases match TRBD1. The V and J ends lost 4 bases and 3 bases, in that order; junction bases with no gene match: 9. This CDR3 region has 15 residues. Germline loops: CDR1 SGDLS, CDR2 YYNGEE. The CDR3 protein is CASSRTRGLDTEAFF. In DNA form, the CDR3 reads TGTGCCAGCAGCCGAACAAGGGGGCTGGACACTGAAGCTTTCTTT. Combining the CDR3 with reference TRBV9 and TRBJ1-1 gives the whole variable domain DSGVTQTPKHLITATGQRVTLRCSPRSGDLSVYWYQQSLDQGLQFLIQYYNGEERAKGNILERFSAQQFPDLHSELNLSSLELGDSALYFCASSRTRGLDTEAFFGQGTRLTVV.

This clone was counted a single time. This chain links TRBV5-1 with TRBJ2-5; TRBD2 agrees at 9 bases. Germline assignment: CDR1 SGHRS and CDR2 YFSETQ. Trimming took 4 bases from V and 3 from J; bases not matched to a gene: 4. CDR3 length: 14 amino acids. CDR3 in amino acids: CASSAGGDEETQYF. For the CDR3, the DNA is TGCGCCAGCAGCGCGGGAGGGGACGAAGAGACCCAGTACTTC.

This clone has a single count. CDR3 nucleotides: TGTGCCAGCAGCCAAGACGAGCCCGGGACAGGGAACACCGGGGAGCTGTTTTTT. This codes for CASSQDEPGTGNTGELFF. The rearrangement links TRBV4-2 to TRBJ2-2; 8 nucleotides match TRBD1. V shed 0 bases, J shed 1 base, and the junction held 7 bases outside the gene matches. Germline V gene sequence: CDR1 LGHNA, CDR2 YNFKEQ. The CDR3 runs to 18 residues.

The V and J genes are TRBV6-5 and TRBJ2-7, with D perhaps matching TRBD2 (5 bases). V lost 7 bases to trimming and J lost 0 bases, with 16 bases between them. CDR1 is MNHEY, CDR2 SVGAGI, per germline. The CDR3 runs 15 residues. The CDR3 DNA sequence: TGTGCCAGCACTTCCGCGGGTTTACCCTCCTACGAGCAGTACTTC. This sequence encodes CASTSAGLPSYEQYF.

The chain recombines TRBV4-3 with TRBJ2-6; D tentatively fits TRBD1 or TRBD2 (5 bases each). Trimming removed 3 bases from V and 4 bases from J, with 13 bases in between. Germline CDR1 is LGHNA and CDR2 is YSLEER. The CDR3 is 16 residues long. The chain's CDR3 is CASSQGRGDGANVLTF. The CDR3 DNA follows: TGCGCCAGCAGCCAGGGGAGAGGGGACGGGGCCAACGTCCTGACTTTC.

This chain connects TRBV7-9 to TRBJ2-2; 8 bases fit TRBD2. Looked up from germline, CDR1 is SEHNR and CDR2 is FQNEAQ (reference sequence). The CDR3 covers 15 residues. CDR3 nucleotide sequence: TGTGTTGGTCGGGCGGGAGGTTTTAACACCGGGGAGCTGTTTTTT. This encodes CVGRAGGFNTGELFF.

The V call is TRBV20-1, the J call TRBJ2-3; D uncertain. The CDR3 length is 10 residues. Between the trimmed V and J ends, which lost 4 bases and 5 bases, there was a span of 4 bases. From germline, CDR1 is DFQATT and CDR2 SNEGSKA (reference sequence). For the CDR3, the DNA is TGCAGTGCTAATAGAGATACGCAGTATTTT. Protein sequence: CSANRDTQYF.

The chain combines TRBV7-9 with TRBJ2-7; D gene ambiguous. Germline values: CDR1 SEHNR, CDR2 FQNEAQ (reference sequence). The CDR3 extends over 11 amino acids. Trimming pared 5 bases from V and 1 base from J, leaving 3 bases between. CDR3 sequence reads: CASSASYEQYF. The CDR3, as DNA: TGTGCCAGCAGCGCATCCTACGAGCAGTACTTC. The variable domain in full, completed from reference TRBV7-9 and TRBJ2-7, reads DTGVSQNPRHKITKRGQNVTFRCDPISEHNRLYWYRQTLGQGPEFLTYFQNEAQLEKSRLLSDRFSAERPKGSFSTLEIQRTEQGDSAMYLCASSASYEQYFGPGTRLTVT.

CDR3 nucleotide sequence: TGTGCCAGCAGTGACTCGAGGGACCGGAGGGGTGAGCAGTTCTTC. This codes for CASSDSRDRRGEQFF. The chain joins TRBV6-4 to TRBJ2-1; D possibly corresponds to TRBD2 (6 bases). Germline-derived CDR1 and CDR2 are MRHNA and SNTAGT. With 0 bases removed from V and 9 bases from J, the gap between germline ends came to 15 bases. This CDR3 is 15 amino acids long.

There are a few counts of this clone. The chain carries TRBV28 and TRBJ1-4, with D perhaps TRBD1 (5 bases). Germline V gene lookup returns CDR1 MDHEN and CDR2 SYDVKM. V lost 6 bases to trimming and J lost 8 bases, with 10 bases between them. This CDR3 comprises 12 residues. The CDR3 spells CASRGDGEKLFF. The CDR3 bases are TGTGCCAGCAGGGGGGACGGGGAAAAACTGTTTTTT.

CDR3 amino acids: CASSPGTAEEQYF. For the CDR3, the DNA is TGTGCCAGCTCACCAGGGACCGCTGAGGAGCAGTACTTC. The chain recombines TRBV18 with TRBJ2-7; D may correspond to TRBD1 or TRBD2 (5 bases each). The V end was cut by 2 bases, the J end by 7 bases, with 12 bases between. Germline V gives CDR1 KGHSH, CDR2 LQKENI. CDR3 length: 13 residues.